The 4 T cell receptor beta chains in this list originate from one sample, sequenced in a study of graft-versus-host responses after intestinal transplantation. No antigen has been assigned to these receptors. Only in-frame clones appear in the TCRdb table, and some are missing; sequencing was by immunoSEQ multiplex PCR. The sample shows more than 95,000 clones, roughly 84% of them seen only once. The sequencing here drew on unstimulated CD4+ T cells sorted from spleen or lymph node cells, taken before intestinal transplant. The source of these receptors is a human donor who received an intestinal transplant.

The chain links TRBV5-1 to TRBJ2-1, with 13 bases lining up with TRBD2. This CDR3 spans 16 amino acids. V lost 7 bases and J lost 4; bases outside the gene matches: 8. Germline V lookup: CDR1 SGHRS, CDR2 YFSETQ. This chain's CDR3 is CASQKLAGGHYNEQFF. The CDR3 nucleotides are TGCGCCAGCCAAAAACTAGCGGGGGGGCATTACAATGAGCAGTTCTTC. Based on the CDR3 plus reference TRBV5-1 and TRBJ2-1, the full variable domain is KAGVTQTPRYLIKTRGQQVTLSCSPISGHRSVSWYQQTPGQGLQFLFEYFSETQRNKGNFPGRFSGRQFSNSRSEMNVSTLELGDSALYLCASQKLAGGHYNEQFFGPGTRLTVL.

The chain carries TRBV9 and TRBJ2-1, with 7 bases fitting TRBD2. After removal of 2 bases from V and 6 bases from J, the junction contained 5 bases not matched to a gene. Germline assignment: CDR1 SGDLS and CDR2 YYNGEE. The length of the CDR3 is 14 residues. Here the CDR3 reads CASSVTGTTNEQFF. In DNA form, the CDR3 reads TGTGCCAGCAGCGTCACCGGGACTACCAATGAGCAGTTCTTC. The full variable domain, in which reference TRBV9 and TRBJ2-1 provide the parts outside the CDR3, is DSGVTQTPKHLITATGQRVTLRCSPRSGDLSVYWYQQSLDQGLQFLIQYYNGEERAKGNILERFSAQQFPDLHSELNLSSLELGDSALYFCASSVTGTTNEQFFGPGTRLTVL.

V is TRBV5-1 and J is TRBJ2-5; 9 nucleotides line up with TRBD2. The CDR3 has 17 amino acids. The V gene end was trimmed by 3 bases and the J gene end by 5 bases; junction bases not matched to a gene: 14. CDR1 SGHRS and CDR2 YFSETQ come from the germline V gene. The CDR3 is CASSSGLATSLGETQYF. Written as DNA, the CDR3 is TGCGCCAGCAGCTCGGGACTAGCCACATCTTTAGGGGAGACCCAGTACTTC.

CDR3 protein: CASSLGAGNSYEQYF. The CDR3 DNA sequence: TGTGCCAGCAGCTTGGGGGCAGGGAACTCCTACGAGCAGTACTTC. The chain combines TRBV5-6 with TRBJ2-7; tentatively, D is TRBD1 (5 bases). Germline-derived CDR1 and CDR2 are SGHDT and YYEEEE. Trimming took 0 bases from V and 0 from J, leaving 10 bases between them. The CDR3 sequence is 15 residues long.